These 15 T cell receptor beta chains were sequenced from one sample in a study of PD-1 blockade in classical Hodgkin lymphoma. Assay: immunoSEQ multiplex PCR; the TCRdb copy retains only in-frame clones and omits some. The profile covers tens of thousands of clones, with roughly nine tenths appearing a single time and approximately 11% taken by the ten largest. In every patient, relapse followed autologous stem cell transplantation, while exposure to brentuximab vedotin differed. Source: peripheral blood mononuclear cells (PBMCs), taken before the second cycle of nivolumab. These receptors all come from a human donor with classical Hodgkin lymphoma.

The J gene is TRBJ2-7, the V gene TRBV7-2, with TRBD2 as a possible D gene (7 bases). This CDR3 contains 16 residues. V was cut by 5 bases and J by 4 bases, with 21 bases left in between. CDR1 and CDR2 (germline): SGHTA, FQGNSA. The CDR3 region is CASSPSRGGGSYEQYF. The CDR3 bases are TGTGCCAGCAGCCCCAGCCGTGGCGGGGGCTCTTACGAGCAGTACTTC.

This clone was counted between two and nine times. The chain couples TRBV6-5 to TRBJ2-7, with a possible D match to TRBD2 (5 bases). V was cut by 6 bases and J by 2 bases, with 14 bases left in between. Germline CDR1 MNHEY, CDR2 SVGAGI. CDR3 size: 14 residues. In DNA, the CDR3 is TGTGCCAGCAGCCCAGGAGGTTTTACCTACGAGCAGTACTTC. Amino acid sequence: CASSPGGFTYEQYF.

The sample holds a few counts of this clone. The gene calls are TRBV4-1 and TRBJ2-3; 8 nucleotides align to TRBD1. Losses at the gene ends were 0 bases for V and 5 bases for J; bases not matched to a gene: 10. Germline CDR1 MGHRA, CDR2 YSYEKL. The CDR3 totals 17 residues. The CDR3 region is CASSQDPDRGVLDTQYF. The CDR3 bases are TGCGCCAGCAGCCAAGATCCCGACAGGGGAGTCCTAGATACGCAGTATTTT.

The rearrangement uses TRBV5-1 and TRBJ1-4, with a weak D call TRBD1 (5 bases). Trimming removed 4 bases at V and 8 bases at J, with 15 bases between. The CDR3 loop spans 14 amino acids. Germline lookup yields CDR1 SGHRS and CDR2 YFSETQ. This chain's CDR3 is CASSPQGAGEKLFF. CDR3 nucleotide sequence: TGCGCCAGCAGCCCCCAAGGGGCCGGGGAAAAACTGTTTTTT.

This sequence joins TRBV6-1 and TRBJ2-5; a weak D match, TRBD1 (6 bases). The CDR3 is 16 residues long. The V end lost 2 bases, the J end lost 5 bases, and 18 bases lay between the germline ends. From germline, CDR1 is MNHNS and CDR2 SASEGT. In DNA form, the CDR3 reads TGTGCCAGCAGTGAAATCGACAGGAATTCGGGGGAGACCCAGTACTTC. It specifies CASSEIDRNSGETQYF.

As DNA, the CDR3 is TGTGCCAGCAGCCCAAGCGGACAGGGGACGAACTATGGCTACACCTTC. This translates into CASSPSGQGTNYGYTF. V gene TRBV7-2 combines with J gene TRBJ1-2, with TRBD1 identical over 9 bases. V shed 5 bases and J 2 bases; nucleotides not matched to a gene: 9. Germline CDR1 SGHTA, CDR2 FQGNSA. This CDR3 has 16 residues.

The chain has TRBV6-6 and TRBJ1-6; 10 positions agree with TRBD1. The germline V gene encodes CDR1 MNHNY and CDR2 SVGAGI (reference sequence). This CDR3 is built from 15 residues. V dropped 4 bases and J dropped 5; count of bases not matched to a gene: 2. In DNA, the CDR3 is TGTGCCAGCAGTTGGGACAGGGGAAATAATTCACCCCTCCACTTT. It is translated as CASSWDRGNNSPLHF.

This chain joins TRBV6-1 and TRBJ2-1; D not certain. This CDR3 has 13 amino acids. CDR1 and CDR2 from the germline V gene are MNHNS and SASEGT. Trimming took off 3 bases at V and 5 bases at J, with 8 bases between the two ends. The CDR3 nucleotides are TGTGCCAGCAGTGAGCACTTAAACAATGAGCAGTTCTTC. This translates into CASSEHLNNEQFF.

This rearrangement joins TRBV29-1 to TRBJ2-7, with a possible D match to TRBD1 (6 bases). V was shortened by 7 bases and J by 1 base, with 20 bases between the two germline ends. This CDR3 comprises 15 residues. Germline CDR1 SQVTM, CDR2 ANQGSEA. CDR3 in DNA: TGCAGCGCTACCCTCTTGGTCAGGGGATCCTACGAGCAGTACTTC. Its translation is CSATLLVRGSYEQYF.

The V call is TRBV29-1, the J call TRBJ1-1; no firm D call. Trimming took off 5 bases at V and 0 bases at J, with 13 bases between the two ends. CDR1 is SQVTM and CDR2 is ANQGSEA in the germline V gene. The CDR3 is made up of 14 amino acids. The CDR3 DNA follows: TGCAGCGTTCGGCCGGTTCTGGTGAACACTGAAGCTTTCTTT. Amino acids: CSVRPVLVNTEAFF.

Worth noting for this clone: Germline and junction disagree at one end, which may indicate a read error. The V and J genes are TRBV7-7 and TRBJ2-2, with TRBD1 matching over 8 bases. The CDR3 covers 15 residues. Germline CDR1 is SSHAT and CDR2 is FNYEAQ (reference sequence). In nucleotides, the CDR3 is TGTGCTAGCAGCCCAGGGACAGGGAACACCGGGGAGCTGTTTTTT. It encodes CASSPGTGNTGELFF.

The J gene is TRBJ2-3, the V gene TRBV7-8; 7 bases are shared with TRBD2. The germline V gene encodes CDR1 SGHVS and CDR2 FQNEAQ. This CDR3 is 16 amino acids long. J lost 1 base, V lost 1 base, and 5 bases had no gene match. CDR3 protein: CASSLGEGMGTDTQYF. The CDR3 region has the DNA TGTGCCAGCAGCTTAGGGGAGGGGATGGGCACAGATACGCAGTATTTT.

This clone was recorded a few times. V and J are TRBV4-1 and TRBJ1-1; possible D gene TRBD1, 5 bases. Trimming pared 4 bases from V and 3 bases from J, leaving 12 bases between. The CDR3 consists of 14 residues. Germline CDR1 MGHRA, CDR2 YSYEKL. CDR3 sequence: CASSPGLGDTEAFF. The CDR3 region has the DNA TGCGCCAGCAGCCCAGGGCTGGGTGACACTGAAGCTTTCTTT.

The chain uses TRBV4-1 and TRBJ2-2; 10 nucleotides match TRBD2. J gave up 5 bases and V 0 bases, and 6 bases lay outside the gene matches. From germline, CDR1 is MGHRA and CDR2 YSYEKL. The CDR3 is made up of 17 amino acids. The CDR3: CASSQEAPAGGTGELFF. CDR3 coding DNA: TGCGCCAGCAGCCAAGAAGCCCCAGCGGGGGGGACCGGGGAGCTGTTTTTT.

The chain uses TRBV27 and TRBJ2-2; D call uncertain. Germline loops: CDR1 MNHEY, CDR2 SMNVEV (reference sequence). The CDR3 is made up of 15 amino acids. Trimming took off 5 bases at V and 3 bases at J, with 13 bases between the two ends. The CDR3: CASSRGPGDTGELFF. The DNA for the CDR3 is TGTGCCAGCAGTCGAGGACCCGGAGACACCGGGGAGCTGTTTTTT.